This passage covers 8 T cell receptor beta chains from one sample sequenced in a study of early stage breast cancer tumors. The method was immunoSEQ multiplex PCR; TCRdb's version includes in-frame clones alone and lacks a portion of them. The sample comprises tens of thousands of clones, about two thirds of which are singletons, and about 7% rests with the top ten. Material for sequencing was blood. These receptors were taken from a person aged 45-60 years with breast cancer.

V and J are TRBV27 and TRBJ2-5, with D maybe TRBD1 (6 bases). V lost 7 bases, J lost 2 bases, and 17 bases lay in between. This CDR3 contains 15 residues. Germline loops: CDR1 MNHEY, CDR2 SMNVEV (reference sequence). CDR3 bases: TGTGCCAGCAAGGCAGGGTTAGGGGGACAAGAGACCCAGTACTTC. Translated, it gives CASKAGLGGQETQYF.

This chain links TRBV5-1 with TRBJ2-6, with D perhaps matching TRBD2 (6 bases). Germline CDR1 is SGHRS and CDR2 is YFSETQ. V shed 4 bases and J shed 4 bases, with 12 bases lying between them. The CDR3 length is 15 residues. CDR3 DNA sequence: TGCGCCAGCAGCACCGGGAGTTCGGGGGCCAACGTCCTGACTTTC. Translation gives CASSTGSSGANVLTF.

The rearrangement joins TRBV9 to TRBJ2-5, with 8 bases that match TRBD2. The CDR3 length is 16 residues. Germline CDR1 reads SGDLS; CDR2 reads YYNGEE. The trim removed 4 bases at V and 0 bases at J, leaving 8 bases unmatched. CDR3 sequence: CASSPRVGGDQETQYF. The CDR3 DNA follows: TGTGCCAGCAGCCCCCGAGTCGGGGGGGACCAAGAGACCCAGTACTTC.

The chain has TRBV19 and TRBJ1-1, with no clear D. The CDR3 length is 16 residues. CDR1 and CDR2 (germline): LNHDA, SQIVND (reference sequence). V dropped 4 bases and J dropped 3 bases, with 18 bases sitting between them. DNA for the CDR3: TGTGCCAGTAGTAAAACCGGGAGGCTTTTGGACACTGAAGCTTTCTTT. It yields the protein CASSKTGRLLDTEAFF.

The gene calls are TRBV2 and TRBJ2-4; D not certain. CDR1 is SNHLY and CDR2 is FYNNEI in the germline V gene. The V gene lost 5 bases and the J gene lost 0 bases, with 17 bases spanning the gap. This CDR3 is 17 amino acids long. The CDR3: CASSLMVAVLAKNIQYF. The CDR3 region has the DNA TGTGCCAGCAGTTTGATGGTGGCAGTCCTAGCCAAAAACATTCAGTACTTC.

This chain connects TRBV5-1 to TRBJ2-1; perhaps TRBD2 as D (6 bases). The germline V and J ends were trimmed by 5 bases and 2 bases, with 14 bases remaining between them. Germline values: CDR1 SGHRS, CDR2 YFSETQ. The CDR3 runs 15 residues. The CDR3 sequence: CASSLSGPTYNEQFF. CDR3 bases: TGCGCCAGCAGTCTGAGCGGGCCTACCTACAATGAGCAGTTCTTC.

The V and J genes are TRBV7-2 and TRBJ2-2; 8 bases line up with TRBD2. This CDR3 comprises 15 residues. J was trimmed by 0 bases and V by 5 bases; bases with no gene match: 2. The germline V gene has CDR1 SGHTA and CDR2 FQGNSA. The CDR3 coding sequence is TGTGCCAGCAGCGTCGGGGGGGCGAACACCGGGGAGCTGTTTTTT. Amino acids: CASSVGGANTGELFF. Together with reference TRBV7-2 and TRBJ2-2, the CDR3 gives the full variable domain: GAGVSQSPSNKVTEKGKDVELRCDPISGHTALYWYRQSLGQGLEFLIYFQGNSAPDKSGLPSDRFSAERTGGSVSTLTIQRTQQEDSAVYLCASSVGGANTGELFFGEGSRLTVL.

The V gene is TRBV19, the J gene TRBJ2-3; 12 nucleotides match TRBD2. The length of the CDR3 is 17 residues. Germline V gene data show CDR1 as LNHDA and CDR2 as SQIVND (reference sequence). Unmatched junction bases numbered 5, after V lost 1 base and J lost 3 bases. The chain's CDR3 is CASSIAPSGRATDTQYF. In DNA form, the CDR3 reads TGTGCCAGTAGTATAGCGCCTAGCGGGAGGGCAACAGATACGCAGTATTTT.